The 18 T cell receptor beta chains below were found in one sample sequenced in a study of T cells after yellow fever vaccination. TCRdb re-derived calls from the 5' RACE reads in MiXCR, one entry per CDR3 protein. The sample yields some 96,000 distinct CDR3 sequences, approximately 8.4% seen once. The sequences come from CD8+ T cells not binding an NS4B(214-222) dextramer, sorted from PBMCs, collected less than 16 days after the first yellow fever vaccination. Receptors originate from a man aged 18 to 35 who received the YFV17D yellow fever vaccine.

This clonotype was observed at least ten times. For the CDR3, the DNA is TGTGCCAGCAGCCAATGGGGACTAGCGGGGGAGAAAGAGACCCAGTACTTC. Amino acid sequence: CASSQWGLAGEKETQYF. V is TRBV4-2 and J is TRBJ2-5; TRBD2 matches 14 bases. J was trimmed by 3 bases and V by 2 bases; bases with no gene match: 5. Germline-derived CDR1 and CDR2 are LGHNA and YNFKEQ. CDR3 size: 17 residues.

The chain joins TRBV12-3 or TRBV12-4 to TRBJ1-3; the match to TRBD1 covers 11 bases. The CDR3 is 14 residues long. Unmatched junction bases numbered 6, after V lost 6 bases and J lost 8 bases. The DNA for the CDR3 is TGTGCCAGCAGCTTGCTGGACAGGGGGCACACCATATATTTT. Protein sequence: CASSLLDRGHTIYF.

The gene calls are TRBV28 and TRBJ2-3; 9 bases agree with TRBD2. The ends lost 3 bases at V and 4 bases at J; junction bases unmatched: 2. CDR3 length equals 14 residues. In germline, CDR1 is MDHEN, CDR2 SYDVKM. In DNA, the CDR3 is TGTGCCAGCAGTTTCCGACTAGCGGCAGATACGCAGTATTTT. Amino acid sequence: CASSFRLAADTQYF.

This clonotype was seen only a few times. V usage is TRBV6-2 or TRBV6-3 and J usage is TRBJ2-1; possibly TRBD2 for D (7 bases). This CDR3 region has 14 residues. Per the germline V gene, CDR1 is MNHEY and CDR2 is SVGEGT. Trimming pared 10 bases from V and 2 bases from J, leaving 15 bases between. In nucleotides, the CDR3 is TGTGCCACCGGGGGGCCCAAGGCCTACAATGAGCAGTTCTTC. Protein sequence: CATGGPKAYNEQFF.

This clonotype has more than one count but fewer than ten. This sequence joins TRBV10-3 and TRBJ2-7, with D perhaps given as TRBD1 or TRBD2 (5 bases each). Trimming removed 6 bases from V and 2 bases from J, with 11 bases in between. This CDR3 spans 13 amino acids. Germline V gives CDR1 ENHRY, CDR2 SYGVKD. Here the CDR3 reads CAIRRDGPYEQYF. CDR3 DNA sequence: TGTGCCATCAGACGGGACGGACCCTACGAGCAGTACTTC.

The chain carries TRBV7-9 and TRBJ2-7; TRBD2 matches at 7 bases. Germline loops: CDR1 SEHNR, CDR2 FQNEAQ (reference sequence). Losses at the gene ends were 4 bases for V and 0 bases for J; bases not matched to a gene: 9. The CDR3 is made up of 16 amino acids. CDR3 sequence reads: CASSSTSRVFSYEQYF. In DNA form, the CDR3 reads TGTGCCAGCAGCTCGACTAGCCGGGTTTTCTCCTACGAGCAGTACTTC.

This clonotype has only a few counts. The rearrangement joins TRBV27 to TRBJ2-3, with 7 positions matching TRBD2. V trimming: 4 bases; J trimming: 2 bases; junction bases outside the gene matches: 3. This CDR3 is built from 14 residues. The germline gives CDR1 MNHEY, CDR2 SMNVEV (reference sequence). CDR3 residues: CASSSGGATDTQYF. The DNA for the CDR3 is TGTGCCAGCAGTTCGGGGGGAGCCACAGATACGCAGTATTTT.

In this sample, this clonotype turned up many times. The rearrangement joins TRBV6-5 to TRBJ1-3, with 9 bases aligning to TRBD1. The CDR3 loop spans 16 amino acids. With V trimmed by 8 bases and J by 0 bases, 8 bases remained unmatched. Germline CDR1 MNHEY, CDR2 SVGAGI. CDR3 nucleotides: TGTGCCAGCGGTCCGACAGGGGGGTACTCTGGAAACACCATATATTTT. As protein: CASGPTGGYSGNTIYF.

The chain uses TRBV20-1 and TRBJ2-1; 12 bases map to TRBD2. The CDR3 extends over 15 amino acids. The ends lost 2 bases at V and 7 bases at J; junction bases unmatched: 6. CDR1 DFQATT and CDR2 SNEGSKA come from the germline V gene (reference sequence). The CDR3 DNA sequence: TGCAGTGCTAGATCGGCTAGCGGGGGGGAAAATGAGCAGTTCTTC. Residues: CSARSASGGENEQFF.

For this clonotype: A much larger clone lies one base from this, so it may be a read error. The V and J genes are TRBV4-1 and TRBJ2-7, with 12 bases fitting TRBD2. Germline V lookup: CDR1 MGHRA, CDR2 YSYEKL. The V segment lost 4 bases and the J segment 3 bases; nucleotides outside the gene matches: 7. The CDR3 is 16 amino acids. CDR3 DNA: TGCGCCAGCAGCCGAGTATTGACTAGCGGGGGCTACGAGCAGTACTTC. Protein: CASSRVLTSGGYEQYF.

This clonotype was observed many times. The gene calls are TRBV7-2 and TRBJ2-3; D gene unclear. The V end lost 5 bases, the J end lost 5 bases, and 14 bases lay between the germline ends. Looked up from germline, CDR1 is SGHTA and CDR2 is FQGNSA. CDR3 length: 14 amino acids. The CDR3 coding sequence is TGTGCCAGCAGCCCTCTTGGCCACAGAGATACGCAGTATTTT. This translates into CASSPLGHRDTQYF.

This clonotype was recorded a few times. This chain uses TRBV6-2 or TRBV6-3 with TRBJ2-7; D not resolved. Looked up from germline, CDR1 is MNHEY and CDR2 is SVGEGT. Trimming pared 0 bases from V and 3 bases from J, leaving 6 bases between. The CDR3 is made up of 13 amino acids. CDR3 amino acids: CASSYSVNYEQYV. CDR3 bases: TGTGCCAGCAGTTACTCGGTGAACTACGAGCAGTACGTC.

This clonotype came up a few times. The chain employs TRBV28 and TRBJ1-5; TRBD1 agrees at 7 bases. The ends lost 2 bases at V and 4 bases at J; junction bases unmatched: 8. The CDR3 totals 16 residues. The V gene's germline CDR1 is MDHEN and CDR2 SYDVKM. CDR3 amino acids: CASSLIVTGFNQPQHF. The CDR3, as DNA: TGTGCCAGCAGTTTAATAGTGACAGGGTTTAATCAGCCCCAGCATTTT.

In this sample, this clonotype turned up a few times. This chain connects TRBV27 to TRBJ2-2, with 10 bases matching TRBD2. This CDR3 is 16 amino acids long. Germline CDR1 MNHEY, CDR2 SMNVEV (reference sequence). J lost 7 bases, V lost 5 bases, and 10 bases had no gene match. The CDR3 DNA is TGTGCCAGCAGTAACTCAGCGGGGGGGCGGAGCGGGGAGCTGTTTTTT. This codes for CASSNSAGGRSGELFF.

This chain uses TRBV4-3 with TRBJ2-3, with 9 positions matching TRBD1. Germline CDR1 is LGHNA and CDR2 is YSLEER. V lost 2 bases and J lost 6; bases outside the gene matches: 9. CDR3 size: 16 residues. The CDR3 sequence: CASSQTGTGLKDTQYF. Here the CDR3 DNA reads TGCGCCAGCAGCCAAACCGGGACAGGGTTGAAGGATACGCAGTATTTT.

The V call is TRBV6-1, the J call TRBJ1-6; tentatively, D is TRBD1 (6 bases). Per the germline V gene, CDR1 is MNHNS and CDR2 is SASEGT. V lost 5 bases to trimming and J lost 4 bases, with 15 bases between them. There are 16 residues in the CDR3. The CDR3 DNA follows: TGTGCCAGCAGTCCAGACACAGGGACGTATAATTCACCCCTCCACTTT. It translates to CASSPDTGTYNSPLHF.

V and J are TRBV7-6 and TRBJ2-1; TRBD1 or TRBD2 may be the D gene (6 bases each). This CDR3 is built from 15 residues. CDR1 and CDR2 (germline): SGHVS, FNYEAQ. Trimming took off 5 bases at V and 5 bases at J, with 16 bases between the two ends. The CDR3 sequence is CASSQSWGANNEQFF. CDR3 in DNA: TGTGCCAGCAGCCAGTCTTGGGGGGCCAACAATGAGCAGTTCTTC.

CDR3 amino acids: CASSSGAGEDLYEQYF. Written as DNA, the CDR3 is TGTGCCAGCAGCTCTGGTGCCGGGGAGGACCTTTACGAGCAGTACTTC. The chain uses TRBV5-4 and TRBJ2-7; tentatively, D is TRBD2 (6 bases). The CDR3 extends over 16 amino acids. V lost 3 bases to trimming and J lost 4 bases, with 20 bases between them. Looked up from germline, CDR1 is SGHNT and CDR2 is YYREEE (reference sequence).